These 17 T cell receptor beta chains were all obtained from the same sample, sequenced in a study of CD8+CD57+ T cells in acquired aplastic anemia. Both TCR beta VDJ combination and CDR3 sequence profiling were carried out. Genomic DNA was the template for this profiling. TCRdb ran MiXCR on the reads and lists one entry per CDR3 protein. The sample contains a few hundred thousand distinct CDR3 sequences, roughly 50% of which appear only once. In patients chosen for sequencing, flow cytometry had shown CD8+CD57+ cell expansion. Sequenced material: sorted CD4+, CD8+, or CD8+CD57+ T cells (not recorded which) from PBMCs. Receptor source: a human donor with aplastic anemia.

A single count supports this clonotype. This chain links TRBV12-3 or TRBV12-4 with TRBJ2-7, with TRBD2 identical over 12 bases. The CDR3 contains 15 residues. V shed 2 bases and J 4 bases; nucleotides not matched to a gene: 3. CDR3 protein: CASSLLAGGPYEQYF. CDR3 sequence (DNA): TGTGCCAGCAGTTTACTAGCGGGGGGGCCGTACGAGCAGTACTTC.

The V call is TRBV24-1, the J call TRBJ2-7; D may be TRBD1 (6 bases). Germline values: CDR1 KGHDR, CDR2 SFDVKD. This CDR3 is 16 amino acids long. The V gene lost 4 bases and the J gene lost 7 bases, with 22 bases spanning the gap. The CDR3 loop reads CATSDSGTISYNEQYF. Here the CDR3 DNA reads TGTGCCACCAGTGACTCCGGGACAATCAGCTACAATGAGCAGTACTTC.

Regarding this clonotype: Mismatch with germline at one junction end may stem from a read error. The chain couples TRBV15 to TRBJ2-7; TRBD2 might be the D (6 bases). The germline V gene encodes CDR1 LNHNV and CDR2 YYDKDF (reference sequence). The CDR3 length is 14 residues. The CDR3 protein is CAASSSGASYEQYF. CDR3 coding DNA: TGTGCCGCCAGCAGCTCGGGAGCCTCCTACGAGCAGTACTTC.

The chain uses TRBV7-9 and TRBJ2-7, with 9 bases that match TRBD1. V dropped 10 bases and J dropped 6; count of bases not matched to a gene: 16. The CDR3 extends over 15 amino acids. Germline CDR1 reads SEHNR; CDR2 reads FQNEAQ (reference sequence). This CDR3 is CATQPGTGRGFEQYF. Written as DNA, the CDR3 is TGTGCCACCCAACCTGGGACAGGGCGAGGGTTCGAGCAGTACTTC.

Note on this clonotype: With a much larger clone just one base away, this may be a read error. The CDR3 loop reads CASSIGGRRSYNEQIF. The CDR3 DNA reads TGTGCCAGTAGTATTGGGGGGCGACGCTCCTACAATGAGCAGATCTTC. The V and J genes are TRBV19 and TRBJ2-1; D may match TRBD1 or TRBD2 (6 bases each). CDR3 length: 16 residues. In germline, CDR1 is LNHDA, CDR2 SQIVND (reference sequence).

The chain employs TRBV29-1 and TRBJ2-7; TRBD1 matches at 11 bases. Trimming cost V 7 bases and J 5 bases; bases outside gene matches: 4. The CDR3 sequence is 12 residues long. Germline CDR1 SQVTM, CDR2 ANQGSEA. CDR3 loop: CSARTGGDEQYF. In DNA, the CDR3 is TGCAGCGCAAGGACAGGGGGCGACGAGCAGTACTTC.

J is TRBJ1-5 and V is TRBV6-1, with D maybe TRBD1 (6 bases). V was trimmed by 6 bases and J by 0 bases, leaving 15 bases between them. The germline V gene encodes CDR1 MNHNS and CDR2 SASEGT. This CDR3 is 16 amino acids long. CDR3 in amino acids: CASSTGFADSNQPQHF. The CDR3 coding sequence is TGTGCCAGCAGCACAGGGTTTGCGGATAGCAATCAGCCCCAGCATTTT.

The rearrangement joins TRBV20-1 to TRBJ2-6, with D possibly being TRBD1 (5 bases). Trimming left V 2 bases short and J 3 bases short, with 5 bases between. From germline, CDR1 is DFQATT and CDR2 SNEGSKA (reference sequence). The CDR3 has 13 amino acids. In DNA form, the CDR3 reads TGCAGTGCTAGACAGGGTGGGGCCAACGTCCTGACTTTC. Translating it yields CSARQGGANVLTF.

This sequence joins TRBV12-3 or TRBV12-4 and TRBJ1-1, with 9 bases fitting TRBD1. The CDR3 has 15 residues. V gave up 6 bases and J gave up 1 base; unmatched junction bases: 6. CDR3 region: CASSTGGATNTEAFF. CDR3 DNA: TGTGCCAGCAGCACAGGGGGCGCGACGAACACTGAAGCTTTCTTT.

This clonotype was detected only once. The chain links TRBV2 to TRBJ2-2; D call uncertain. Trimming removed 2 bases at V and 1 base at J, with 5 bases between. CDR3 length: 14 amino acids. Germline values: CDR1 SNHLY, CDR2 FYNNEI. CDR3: CASSETGNTGELFF. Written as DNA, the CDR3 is TGTGCCAGCAGTGAAACGGGGAACACCGGGGAGCTGTTTTTT.

CDR3 protein: CASSINGQGGARGQYF. The DNA for the CDR3 is TGTGCCAGTAGTATAAATGGGCAGGGGGGAGCTAGGGGGCAGTACTTC. The rearrangement links TRBV19 to TRBJ2-7; weak D call: TRBD1 (7 bases). Germline CDR1 is LNHDA and CDR2 is SQIVND (reference sequence). There are 16 residues in the CDR3. The germline V and J ends were trimmed by 2 bases and 9 bases, with 23 bases remaining between them.

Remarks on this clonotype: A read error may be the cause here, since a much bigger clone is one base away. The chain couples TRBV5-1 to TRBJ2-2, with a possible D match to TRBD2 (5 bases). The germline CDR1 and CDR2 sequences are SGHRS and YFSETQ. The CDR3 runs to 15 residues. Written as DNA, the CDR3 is TGCGCCAGCAGCTTGGCCCCCGCGAACACCGGGGAGCTGTCTTTT. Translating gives CASSLAPANTGELSF.

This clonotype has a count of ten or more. DNA for the CDR3: TGTGCCAGCAGCCCTACGAGAGAACGGGAAGCTTTCTTT. It encodes CASSPTREREAFF. The chain couples TRBV7-9 to TRBJ1-1, with D uncertain. This CDR3 is 13 amino acids long. Germline V gives CDR1 SEHNR, CDR2 FQNEAQ (reference sequence). The V and J ends lost 5 bases and 8 bases respectively, with 15 bases between them.

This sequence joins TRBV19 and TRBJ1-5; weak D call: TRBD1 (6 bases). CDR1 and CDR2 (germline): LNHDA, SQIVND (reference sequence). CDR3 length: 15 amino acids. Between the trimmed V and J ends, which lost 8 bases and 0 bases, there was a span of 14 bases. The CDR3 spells CASARGGDSNQPQHF. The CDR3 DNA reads TGTGCCAGTGCTAGAGGGGGGGATAGCAATCAGCCCCAGCATTTT.

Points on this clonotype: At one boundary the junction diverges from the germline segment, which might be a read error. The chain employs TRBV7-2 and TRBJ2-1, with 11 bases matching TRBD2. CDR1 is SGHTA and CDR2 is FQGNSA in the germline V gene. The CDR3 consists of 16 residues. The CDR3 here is CASRPPLAGDSRELFF. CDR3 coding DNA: TGTGCCAGCAGACCACCACTAGCGGGGGACTCAAGGGAGCTGTTCTTC.

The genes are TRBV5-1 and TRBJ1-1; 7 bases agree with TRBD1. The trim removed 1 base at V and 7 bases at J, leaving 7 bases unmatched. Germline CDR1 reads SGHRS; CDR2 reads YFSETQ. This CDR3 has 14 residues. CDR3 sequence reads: CASSLNRGANEAFF. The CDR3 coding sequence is TGCGCCAGCAGCTTGAACAGGGGCGCTAATGAAGCTTTCTTT.

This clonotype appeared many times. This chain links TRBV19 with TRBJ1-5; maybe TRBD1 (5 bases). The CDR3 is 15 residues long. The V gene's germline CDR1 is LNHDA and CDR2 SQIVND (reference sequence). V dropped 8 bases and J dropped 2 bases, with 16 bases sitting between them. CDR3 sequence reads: CASSTGPLGNQPQHF. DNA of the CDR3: TGTGCCAGTTCTACAGGCCCTTTGGGCAATCAGCCCCAGCATTTT.